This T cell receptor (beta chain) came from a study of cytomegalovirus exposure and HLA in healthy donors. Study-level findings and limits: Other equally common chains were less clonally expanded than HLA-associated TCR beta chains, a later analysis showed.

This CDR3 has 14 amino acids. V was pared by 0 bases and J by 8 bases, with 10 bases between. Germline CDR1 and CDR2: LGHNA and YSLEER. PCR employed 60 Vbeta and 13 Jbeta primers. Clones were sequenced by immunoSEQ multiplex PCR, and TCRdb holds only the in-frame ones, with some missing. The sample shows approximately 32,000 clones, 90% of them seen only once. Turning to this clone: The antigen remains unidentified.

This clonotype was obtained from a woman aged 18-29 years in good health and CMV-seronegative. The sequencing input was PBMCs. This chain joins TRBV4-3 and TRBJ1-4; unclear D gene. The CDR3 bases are TGCGCCAGCAGCCAAGATCATCCTGGCGAAAAACTGTTTTTT. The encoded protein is CASSQDHPGEKLFF.